The next 16 T cell receptor beta chains were all read from a single sample in a study of blood T cell repertoires in COVID-19. The repertoire was sequenced with immunoSEQ multiplex PCR; TCRdb's copy has only in-frame clones and lacks some. This sample has roughly 290,000 clones, with roughly 90% found just once. Source material: PBMCs or T cells enriched from blood (not recorded which). These TCRs come from a middle-aged woman who had recovered from COVID-19.

The V and J genes are TRBV5-1 and TRBJ1-4; D gene uncertain. CDR1 and CDR2 (germline): SGHRS, YFSETQ. The CDR3 consists of 14 residues. V was shortened by 0 bases and J by 3 bases, with 6 bases between the two germline ends. The CDR3 DNA reads TGCGCCAGCAGCTTGGGGTCGGCTAATGAAAAACTGTTTTTT. The encoded protein is CASSLGSANEKLFF.

The chain joins TRBV7-2 to TRBJ1-2; 9 bases fit TRBD1. The CDR3 spans 15 residues. With V trimmed by 5 bases and J by 2 bases, 6 bases remained unmatched. Germline V gene sequence: CDR1 SGHTA, CDR2 FQGNSA. In nucleotides, the CDR3 is TGTGCCAGCAGCCGGGCTGGACAGGGGAACTATGGCTACACCTTC. Encoded protein: CASSRAGQGNYGYTF.

CDR3: CASRAVVTEAFF. DNA for the CDR3: TGTGCCAGCAGGGCCGTGGTCACTGAAGCTTTCTTT. This chain joins TRBV11-3 and TRBJ1-1; D gene uncertain. The V gene's germline CDR1 is SGHNT and CDR2 YENEEA. Trimming took off 6 bases at V and 4 bases at J, with 9 bases between the two ends. This CDR3 is built from 12 residues. Full variable domain (remainder filled in from reference TRBV11-3 and TRBJ1-1): EAGVVQSPRYKIIEKKQPVAFWCNPISGHNTLYWYLQNLGQGPELLIRYENEEAVDDSQLPKDRFSAERLKGVDSTLKIQPAELGDSAVYLCASRAVVTEAFFGQGTRLTVV.

About this clone: Mismatch with germline at one junction end may stem from a read error. This chain links TRBV7-7 with TRBJ2-7; 8 nucleotides agree with TRBD1. Germline V gene sequence: CDR1 SSHAT, CDR2 FNYEAQ (reference sequence). The CDR3 length is 15 residues. The chain's CDR3 is CASSPTGGSSYEQYF. CDR3 in DNA: TGTGCTAGCAGCCCCACAGGGGGGAGCTCCTACGAGCAGTACTTC.

The V and J genes are TRBV6-2 or TRBV6-3 and TRBJ2-1; 9 nucleotides line up with TRBD2. The V segment lost 5 bases and the J segment 3 bases; nucleotides outside the gene matches: 5. CDR3 size: 15 residues. Germline CDR1 reads MNHEY; CDR2 reads SVGEGT. The CDR3 DNA follows: TGTGCCAGCAGTCGACTAGCGGCTAGCTACAATGAGCAGTTCTTC. Translation: CASSRLAASYNEQFF.

The genes are TRBV3-1 (or the pseudogene TRBV3-2) and TRBJ2-5; TRBD2 is a possible D gene (6 bases). Per germline, CDR1 LGHDT and CDR2 YNNKEL (reference sequence). The V and J ends lost 0 bases and 7 bases respectively, with 15 bases between them. There are 15 residues in the CDR3. The CDR3 region is CASSQDVQPGGTQYF. The CDR3 DNA is TGTGCCAGCAGCCAAGACGTACAGCCCGGGGGGACCCAGTACTTC.

The rearrangement joins TRBV4-1 to TRBJ2-2; 11 bases are shared with TRBD2. CDR3 length equals 17 residues. J was trimmed by 8 bases and V by 1 base; bases with no gene match: 9. Germline-derived CDR1 and CDR2 are MGHRA and YSYEKL. CDR3 bases: TGCGCCAGCAGCCAAGCCCCAACTAGCGGGGGCTCGGGGGAGCTGTTTTTT. It translates to CASSQAPTSGGSGELFF.

V usage is TRBV11-2 and J usage is TRBJ2-3, with D hard to call. Germline V CDR1 and CDR2: SGHAT, FQNNGV. V dropped 2 bases and J dropped 0 bases, with 6 bases sitting between them. The CDR3 length is 14 residues. The CDR3 DNA sequence: TGTGCCAGCAGCTTACAGGTTAGCACAGATACGCAGTATTTT. Translating it yields CASSLQVSTDTQYF. Drawing the rest from reference TRBV11-2 and TRBJ2-3, the complete variable domain is EAGVAQSPRYKIIEKRQSVAFWCNPISGHATLYWYQQILGQGPKLLIQFQNNGVVDDSQLPKDRFSAERLKGVDSTLKIQPAKLEDSAVYLCASSLQVSTDTQYFGPGTRLTVL.

This chain uses TRBV2 with TRBJ1-2, with 7 bases lining up with TRBD1. The V gene end was trimmed by 7 bases and the J gene end by 3 bases; junction bases not matched to a gene: 2. The CDR3 runs 12 residues. Germline V lookup: CDR1 SNHLY, CDR2 FYNNEI. CDR3 loop: CASIRGYYGYTF. For the CDR3, the DNA is TGTGCCAGCATCAGGGGGTACTATGGCTACACCTTC.

The genes are TRBV12-3 or TRBV12-4 and TRBJ2-5; the D gene is possibly TRBD2 (5 bases). The CDR3 sequence is 13 residues long. V dropped 6 bases and J dropped 2 bases, with 10 bases sitting between them. CDR3 nucleotides: TGTGCCAGCAGGGCCGGGATTCAAGAGACCCAGTACTTC. This encodes CASRAGIQETQYF.

V gene TRBV19 combines with J gene TRBJ2-7, with a weak D call TRBD2 (5 bases). CDR3 length: 14 residues. Trimming left V 6 bases short and J 0 bases short, with 12 bases between. Germline CDR1 LNHDA, CDR2 SQIVND (reference sequence). Here the CDR3 DNA reads TGTGCCAGTAGCCCAAGCCGGGGCTCCTACGAGCAGTACTTC. This codes for CASSPSRGSYEQYF.

This chain joins TRBV7-3 and TRBJ2-3; 8 positions match TRBD1. Trimming removed 6 bases from V and 8 bases from J; junction bases left unmatched: 4. The germline V gene has CDR1 SGHTA and CDR2 FQGTGA. The CDR3 spans 12 residues. In DNA, the CDR3 is TGTGCCAGCAGTCCAGGGGGCGGTACGCAGTATTTT. As protein: CASSPGGGTQYF.

This clone is a singleton in its sample. The genes are TRBV15 and TRBJ2-7; 8 positions agree with TRBD1. Germline CDR1 reads LNHNV; CDR2 reads YYDKDF (reference sequence). The V gene end was trimmed by 4 bases and the J gene end by 0 bases; junction bases not matched to a gene: 5. This CDR3 comprises 15 residues. The chain's CDR3 is CATSKTGVPSYEQYF. DNA of the CDR3: TGTGCCACCAGCAAGACAGGGGTCCCCTCCTACGAGCAGTACTTC.

Of note for this clone: Likely a read error: the CDR3 ends without its conserved phenylalanine or tryptophan. The DNA is omitted, as the CDR3 cannot be located on it reliably, and the CDR3 follows TCRdb's listing. The gene calls are TRBV18 and TRBJ1-1; the D call of TRBD1 is as the table states it, not checked on the DNA. CDR1 is KGHSH, CDR2 LQKENI, per germline. The CDR3 is 14 residues long, ends included. The CDR3 region is CASSPPGQTPPFPI.

This chain uses TRBV5-1 with TRBJ2-5; 10 bases are shared with TRBD1. The CDR3 spans 15 residues. Germline CDR1 is SGHRS and CDR2 is YFSETQ. V lost 1 base to trimming and J lost 3 bases; unmatched junction nucleotides: 3. The CDR3 loop is CASSLIGTGEETQYF. DNA for the CDR3: TGCGCCAGCAGCTTGATAGGGACAGGGGAAGAGACCCAGTACTTC.

The rearrangement joins TRBV27 to TRBJ2-5; 7 bases agree with TRBD1. J was trimmed by 4 bases and V by 3 bases; bases with no gene match: 8. The CDR3 is made up of 15 amino acids. Germline V gene lookup returns CDR1 MNHEY and CDR2 SMNVEV (reference sequence). The CDR3 sequence: CASSFSLTGIETQYF. The CDR3 region has the DNA TGTGCCAGCAGTTTCTCATTGACAGGGATAGAGACCCAGTACTTC.